This T cell receptor (beta chain) was recorded in a study of cytomegalovirus exposure and HLA in healthy donors. This CDR3 comprises 14 residues. Between the trimmed V and J ends, which lost 7 bases and 3 bases, there was a span of 13 bases. Germline V gene sequence: CDR1 MDHEN, CDR2 SYDVKM. Study-wide results and limits: It was reportedly the case that the classifier diagnosed cytomegalovirus status with high specificity and sensitivity. A later analysis appeared to link common viral pathogens to several of the most significant clusters.

As to this clone: Its matching antigen is unknown.

PCR was performed using 60 Vbeta and 13 Jbeta primers. Profiled with immunoSEQ multiplex PCR; TCRdb holds only in-frame clones, not every one. Among 210,000 or so clones, about 80% were seen once, and the ten largest hold 0.6% to 0.7%. The clonotype originates from a man aged 18-30 years in good health and CMV-seronegative. This rearrangement joins TRBV28 to TRBJ2-1, with a weak D call TRBD1 (6 bases). The sample taken for sequencing was PBMCs. This chain's CDR3 is CASTSAGDYNEQFF. DNA for the CDR3: TGTGCCAGCACCTCGGCAGGGGACTACAATGAGCAGTTCTTC.